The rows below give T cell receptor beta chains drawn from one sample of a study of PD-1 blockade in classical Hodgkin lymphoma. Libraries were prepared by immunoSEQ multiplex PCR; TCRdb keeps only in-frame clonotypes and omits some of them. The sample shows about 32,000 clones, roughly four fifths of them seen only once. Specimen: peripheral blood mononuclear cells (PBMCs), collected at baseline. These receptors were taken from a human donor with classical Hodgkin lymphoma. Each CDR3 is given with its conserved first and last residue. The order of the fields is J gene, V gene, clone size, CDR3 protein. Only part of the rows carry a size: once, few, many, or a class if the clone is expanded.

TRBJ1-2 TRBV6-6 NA CASSPGQGADTF
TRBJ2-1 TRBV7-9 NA CASSLHGGDNEQFF
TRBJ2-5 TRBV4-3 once CASSQWTGSVETQYF
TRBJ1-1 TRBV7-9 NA CASSPQQAFF
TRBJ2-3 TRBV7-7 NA CASSQSPHTDTQYF
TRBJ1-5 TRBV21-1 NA CASSKAPGTSNQPQHF
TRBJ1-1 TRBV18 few CASSPPKGGGTEAFF
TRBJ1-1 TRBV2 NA CASRPLQGWGTEAFF
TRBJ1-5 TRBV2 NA CASRPGSGGQPQHF
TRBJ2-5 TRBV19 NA CASSIGGTLAVAQYF
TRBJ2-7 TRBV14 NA CASSQVVAVANYEQYF
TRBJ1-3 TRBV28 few CASSGQGTGNTIYF
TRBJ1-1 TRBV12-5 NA CASGLLGGREAFF
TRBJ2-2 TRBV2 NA CASSEADLAPGELFF
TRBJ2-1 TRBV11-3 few CASSQDQYEQFF
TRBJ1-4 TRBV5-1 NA CASSFTESDNEKLFF
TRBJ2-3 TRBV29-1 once CSVLSTGGSTDTQYF
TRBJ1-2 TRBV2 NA CASSTGQDLYGYTF
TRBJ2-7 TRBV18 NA CASSPRGQGVDEQYF
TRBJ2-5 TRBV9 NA CASKGQSQETQYF
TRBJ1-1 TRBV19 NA CASSSGQGAPEAFF
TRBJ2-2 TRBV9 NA CASSQRDRASGELFF
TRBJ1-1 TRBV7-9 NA CASSRDGNTEAFF
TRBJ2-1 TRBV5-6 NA CASSLVASGEQFF
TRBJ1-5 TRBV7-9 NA CASSPQGSNQPQHF
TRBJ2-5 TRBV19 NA CASSNPLQGGETQYF
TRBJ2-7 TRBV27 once CASRKTGNYEQYF
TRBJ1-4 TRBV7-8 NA CASSPQFSTATNEKLFF
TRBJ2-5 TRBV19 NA CASSTSGGASETQYF
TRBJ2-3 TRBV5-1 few CASSLEAGAPWDTQYF
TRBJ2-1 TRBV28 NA CASSSTGQGTYNEQFF
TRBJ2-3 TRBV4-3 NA CASSHNPGFTDTQYF
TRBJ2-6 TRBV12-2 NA CASRALPSTQSRANVLTF
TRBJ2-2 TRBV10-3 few CVTRSAGERGELFF
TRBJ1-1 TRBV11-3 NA CASSSPRRNTEAFF
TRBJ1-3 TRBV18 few CASSPSDSSGNTIYF
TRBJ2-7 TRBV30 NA CAWSKQDGGYEQYF
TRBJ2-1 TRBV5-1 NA CASSFDGGTYNEQFF
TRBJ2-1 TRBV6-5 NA CASSPGQGSNEQFF
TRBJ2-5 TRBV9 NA CASSVEPGQGKPQYF
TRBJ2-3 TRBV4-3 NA CASSQEDRAIDTQYF
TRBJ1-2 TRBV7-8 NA CASSPRIPGNVGTAYGYTF
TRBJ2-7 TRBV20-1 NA CSARDRVEYF
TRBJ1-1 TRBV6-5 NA CASSYAGAVNTEAFF
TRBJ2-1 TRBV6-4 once CASSAEGATEQFF
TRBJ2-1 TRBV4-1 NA CASSSGLGDEQFF
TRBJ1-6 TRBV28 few CASRDSLNSPLHF
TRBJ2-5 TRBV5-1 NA CASSLVGGEAETQYF
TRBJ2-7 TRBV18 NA CASSPLQQEQYF
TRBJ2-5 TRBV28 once CASSSGGRGEETQYF
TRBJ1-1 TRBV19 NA CASTRGGTEAFF
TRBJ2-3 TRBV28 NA CASSLWTGGGRTDTQYF
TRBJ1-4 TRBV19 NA CASRGQGVEEKLFF
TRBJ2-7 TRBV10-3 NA CAISDQGLAQYF
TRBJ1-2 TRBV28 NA CASSLSGTGGRGYTF
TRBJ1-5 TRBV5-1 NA CASSVEGFNQPQHF
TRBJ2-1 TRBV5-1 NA CASTGANYNEQFF
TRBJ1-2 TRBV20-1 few CSASGPGGYTF
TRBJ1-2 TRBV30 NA CASSTGGGYTF